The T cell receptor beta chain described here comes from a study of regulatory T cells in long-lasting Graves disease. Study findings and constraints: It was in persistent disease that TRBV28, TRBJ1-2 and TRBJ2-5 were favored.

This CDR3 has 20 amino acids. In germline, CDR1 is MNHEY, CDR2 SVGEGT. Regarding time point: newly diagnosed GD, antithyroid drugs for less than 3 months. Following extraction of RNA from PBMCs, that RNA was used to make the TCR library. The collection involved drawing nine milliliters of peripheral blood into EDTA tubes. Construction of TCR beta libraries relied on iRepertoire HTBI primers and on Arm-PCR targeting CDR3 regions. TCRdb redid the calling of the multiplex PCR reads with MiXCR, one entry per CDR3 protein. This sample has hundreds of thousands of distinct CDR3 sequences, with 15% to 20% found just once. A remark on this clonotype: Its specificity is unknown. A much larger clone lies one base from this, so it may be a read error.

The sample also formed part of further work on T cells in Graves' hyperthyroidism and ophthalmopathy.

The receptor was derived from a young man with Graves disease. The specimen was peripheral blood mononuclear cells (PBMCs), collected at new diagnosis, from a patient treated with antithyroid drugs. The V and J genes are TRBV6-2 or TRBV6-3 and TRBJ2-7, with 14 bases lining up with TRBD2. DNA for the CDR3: TGTGCCGGCAGTTACTCGATGGGCCTGAGCGGGACTAGCGGGAGCGACGAGCAGTACTTC. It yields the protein CAGSYSMGLSGTSGSDEQYF.